The present entry profiles one TCR beta chain with its context. Its antigen is still unknown. Relative to the germline gene, one junction end is altered; a read error may explain this. CDR3 length: 16 amino acids. Germline CDR1 reads SGHRS; CDR2 reads YFSETQ. Profiled with immunoSEQ multiplex PCR; TCRdb holds only in-frame clones, not every one. In the table there are roughly 9,000 clones, approximately 84% of which are singletons. Samples: about 28 days before transplant, then days 30, 100 and 180 after. This sample was included in a study of T cell clonotyping in hematopoietic cell transplantation. Findings of the study overall: Without cell sorting, CD4 versus CD8 contributions remain unresolved. Pathologically expanded recipient clonotypes increased progressively from day 30 to day 180 as diversity fell. At the given depth, recipient repertoires were over 95% de novo clonotypes.

The clonotype was recovered from a male patient in his sixties who had an allogeneic stem cell transplant from an unrelated donor, so the T cells may come from the graft donor. Some clones in this sample may be carry-over from other donors' samples. The V and J genes are TRBV5-1 and TRBJ2-2; 10 bases align to TRBD1. Material: PBMCs, obtained at the time of graft-versus-host disease after allogeneic stem cell transplant. CDR3 sequence: CASSLDGTGDTRELFF. The CDR3 nucleotides are TGCGCCAGCAGCTTGGACGGGACAGGGGACACCCGGGAGCTGTTTTTT.